This TCR beta chain was sequenced in a study of technical replicates of blood from a few donors. This clone was seen a single time. The length of the CDR3 is 15 residues. The germline gives CDR1 MNHEY, CDR2 SMNVEV (reference sequence). The ends lost 6 bases at V and 2 bases at J; junction bases unmatched: 6. The protocol was immunoSEQ multiplex PCR, while the TCRdb copy is restricted to in-frame clones and leaves out a portion. The sample holds around 30,000 clones, over 85% seen once. The receptor was derived from a human donor in good health. Some clones in this sample may be carry-over from other donors' samples. Sample: PBMCs. V is TRBV27 and J is TRBJ2-7, with 11 bases matching TRBD2. Here the CDR3 DNA reads TGTGCCAGCAGCGATAGACTAGCGGGGACCTACGAGCAGTACTTC. Residues: CASSDRLAGTYEQYF.